The sequence of this T cell receptor beta chain was determined in a study of technical replicates of blood from a few donors. Clones were read by immunoSEQ multiplex PCR, and TCRdb kept only the in-frame ones, dropping some. The repertoire consists of some 80,000 clones, with approximately 96% occurring once and the leading ten covering around 0.18%. CDR3 length: 13 residues. Germline V CDR1 and CDR2: SGHRS, YFSETQ. Trimming pared 5 bases from V and 5 bases from J, leaving 14 bases between. The TCR sequence derives from a human donor in good health. The chain carries TRBV5-1 and TRBJ2-7, with D possibly TRBD2 on 5 matching bases. Source material: T cells isolated from PBMCs. The CDR3 bases are TGCGCCAGCAGTACGGGCAGAGGGAACGAGCAGTACTTC. Residues: CASSTGRGNEQYF.